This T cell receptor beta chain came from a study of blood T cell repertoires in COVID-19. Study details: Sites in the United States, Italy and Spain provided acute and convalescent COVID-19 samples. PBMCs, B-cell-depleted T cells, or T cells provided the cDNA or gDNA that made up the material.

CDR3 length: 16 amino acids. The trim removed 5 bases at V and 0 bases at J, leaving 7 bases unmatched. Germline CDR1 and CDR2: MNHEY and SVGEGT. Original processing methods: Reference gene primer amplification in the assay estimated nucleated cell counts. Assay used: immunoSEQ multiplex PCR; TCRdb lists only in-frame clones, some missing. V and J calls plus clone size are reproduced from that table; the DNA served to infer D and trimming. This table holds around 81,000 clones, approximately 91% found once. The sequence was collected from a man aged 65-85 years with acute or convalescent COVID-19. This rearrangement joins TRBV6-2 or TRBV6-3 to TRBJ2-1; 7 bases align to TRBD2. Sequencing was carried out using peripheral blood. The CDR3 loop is CASSSLLAASYNEQFF. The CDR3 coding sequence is TGTGCCAGCAGTAGCCTCCTAGCGGCCTCCTACAATGAGCAGTTCTTC.